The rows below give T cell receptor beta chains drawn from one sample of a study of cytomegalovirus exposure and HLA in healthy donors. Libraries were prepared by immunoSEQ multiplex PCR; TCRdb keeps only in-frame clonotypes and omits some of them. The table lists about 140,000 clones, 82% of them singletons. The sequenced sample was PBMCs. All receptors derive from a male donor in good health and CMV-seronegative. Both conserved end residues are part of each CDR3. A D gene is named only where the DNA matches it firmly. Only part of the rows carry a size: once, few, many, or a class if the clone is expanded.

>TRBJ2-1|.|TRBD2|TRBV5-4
TGTGCCACCCCGACTAGTGTGGCGGGAGGAGGGGACAATGAGCAGTTCTTC
CATPTSVAGGGDNEQFF
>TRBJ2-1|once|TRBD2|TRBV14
TGTGCCAGCAGCCGTGGACTAGTATCAAATGAGCAGTTCTTC
CASSRGLVSNEQFF
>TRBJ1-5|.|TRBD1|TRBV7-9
TGTTCCAGCAGCTTAGGGGGCCAGCCCCAGCATTTT
CSSSLGGQPQHF
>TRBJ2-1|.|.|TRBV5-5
TGTGCCAGCAGCTTGGATAGTCCGAGCTCCTACAATGAGCAGTTCTTC
CASSLDSPSSYNEQFF
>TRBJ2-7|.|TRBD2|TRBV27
TGTGCCACAGTAGGGGAGGGTCACGAGCAGTACTTC
CATVGEGHEQYF
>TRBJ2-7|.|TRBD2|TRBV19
TGTGCCAGTGGGGAGGGCCCCCCCTACGAGCAGTACTTC
CASGEGPPYEQYF
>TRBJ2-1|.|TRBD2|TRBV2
TGTGCCAGCAGTGACCTAGGGACTAGCGGGAGGTCGGTGGGTGCTGAGCAGTTCTTC
CASSDLGTSGRSVGAEQFF
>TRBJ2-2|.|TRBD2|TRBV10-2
TGCGCCAGCAGAGTAGCGGGAACCACCGGGGAGCTGTTTTTT
CASRVAGTTGELFF
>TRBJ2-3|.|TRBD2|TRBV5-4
TGTGCCAGCTTGGCCATGGGGACTAGCGGGAGCTACTCTGGAGATACGCAGTATTTT
CASLAMGTSGSYSGDTQYF
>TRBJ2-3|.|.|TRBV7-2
TGTGCCAGCAGCCCCCGAGGAGACCGGGGCACAGATACGCAGTATTTT
CASSPRGDRGTDTQYF
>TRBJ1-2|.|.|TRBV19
TGTGCCAGTGCCCCGGGGAGTCTTGACTATGGCTACACCTTC
CASAPGSLDYGYTF